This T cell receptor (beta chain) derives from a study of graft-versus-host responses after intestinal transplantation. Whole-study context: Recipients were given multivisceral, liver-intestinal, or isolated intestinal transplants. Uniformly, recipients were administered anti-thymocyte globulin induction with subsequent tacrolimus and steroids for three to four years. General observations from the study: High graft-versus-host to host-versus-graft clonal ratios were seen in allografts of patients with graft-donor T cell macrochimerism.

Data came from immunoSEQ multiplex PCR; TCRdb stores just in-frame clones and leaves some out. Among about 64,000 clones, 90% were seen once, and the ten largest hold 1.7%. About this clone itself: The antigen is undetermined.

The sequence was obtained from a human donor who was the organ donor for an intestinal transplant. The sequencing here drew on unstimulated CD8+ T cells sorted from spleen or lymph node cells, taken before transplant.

The CDR3 here is CASSIWASLSYNEQFF. The CDR3 region has the DNA TGTGCCAGTAGTATCTGGGCCTCCCTCTCCTACAATGAGCAGTTCTTC. The chain has TRBV19 and TRBJ2-1; D is unclear. The germline CDR1 and CDR2 sequences are LNHDA and SQIVND (reference sequence). This CDR3 is 16 amino acids long. The V and J ends lost 3 bases and 0 bases respectively, with 12 bases between them.